Each of the 13 T cell receptor beta chains below was sequenced from the same sample in a study of quantifying T cell responses using KT2 cells. Study information: cDNA was made from DNase-treated RNA using alpha and beta constant primers.

An oligo carrying a UMI was ligated to the cDNA 3' end. First-round PCR used about 4 cycles and beta primers RC1.1 and RC1.2 covering TRBC1 and TRBC2. MiXCR, applied by TCRdb to the UMI-ligation and nested PCR reads, yields one record per CDR3 protein. The table has tens of thousands of distinct CDR3 sequences, about 9.9% seen once. What was sequenced was PBMCs spiked with cells of the T cell clone KT2. These receptors were taken from a human donor.

This sequence joins TRBV6-2 or TRBV6-3 and TRBJ1-5; the D gene is possibly TRBD1 (5 bases). Germline V gene lookup returns CDR1 MNHEY and CDR2 SVGEGT. CDR3 length equals 20 residues. V was shortened by 5 bases and J by 0 bases, with 26 bases between the two germline ends. CDR3 residues: CASSDLDSTTPLNSNQPQHF. Written as DNA, the CDR3 is TGTGCCAGCAGTGACCTAGACAGCACCACACCTCTAAATAGCAATCAGCCCCAGCATTTT.

This chain uses TRBV7-2 with TRBJ1-3; D remains unclear. V gave up 6 bases and J gave up 0 bases, with 9 bases separating them. The CDR3 runs to 14 residues. Germline V gives CDR1 SGHTA, CDR2 FQGNSA. CDR3 coding DNA: TGTGCCAGCAGTTCTACATCCTCTGGAAACACCATATATTTT. Its protein product is CASSSTSSGNTIYF.

This clonotype was picked up a small number of times. The J gene is TRBJ2-7, the V gene TRBV5-4; 9 bases align to TRBD2. The V and J ends lost 1 base and 3 bases, in that order; junction bases with no gene match: 14. The CDR3 runs to 18 residues. The germline gives CDR1 SGHNT, CDR2 YYREEE (reference sequence). The CDR3 DNA reads as TGTGCCAGCAGCTTGAGGACAGGAGGTAGCGGGAGAGTCTACGAGCAGTACTTC. Protein sequence: CASSLRTGGSGRVYEQYF. The full variable domain, completed using reference TRBV5-4 and TRBJ2-7, is ETGVTQSPTHLIKTRGQQVTLRCSSQSGHNTVSWYQQALGQGPQFIFQYYREEENGRGNFPPRFSGLQFPNYSSELNVNALELDDSALYLCASSLRTGGSGRVYEQYFGPGTRLTVT.

This clonotype has just a few counts. CDR3 DNA sequence: TGTGCCAGCAGGAGGGGATGGGCAGATACGCAGTATTTT. Protein product: CASRRGWADTQYF. The rearrangement joins TRBV2 to TRBJ2-3; D possibly uses TRBD1 or TRBD2 (5 bases each). CDR1 is SNHLY and CDR2 is FYNNEI in the germline V gene. Trimming took 6 bases from V and 4 from J, leaving 11 bases between them. The CDR3 loop spans 13 amino acids. The full variable domain, rest sourced from reference TRBV2 and TRBJ2-3, is EPEVTQTPSHQVTQMGQEVILRCVPISNHLYFYWYRQILGQKVEFLVSFYNNEISEKSEIFDDQFSVERPDGSNFTLKIRSTKLEDSAMYFCASRRGWADTQYFGPGTRLTVL.

This clonotype occurred a few times. The chain has TRBV20-1 and TRBJ2-5; a possible D gene is TRBD2 (6 bases). The CDR3 is made up of 13 amino acids. Trimming took 5 bases from V and 5 from J, leaving 15 bases between them. The germline CDR1 and CDR2 sequences are DFQATT and SNEGSKA (reference sequence). The CDR3 sequence is CSAGRTNVETQYF. For the CDR3, the DNA is TGCAGTGCTGGTAGGACTAATGTGGAGACCCAGTACTTC.

This clonotype was picked up a small number of times. The chain joins TRBV10-3 to TRBJ1-3, with TRBD1 matching 9 bases. Germline values: CDR1 ENHRY, CDR2 SYGVKD. This CDR3 is built from 16 residues. V dropped 7 bases and J dropped 1; count of bases not matched to a gene: 8. CDR3 protein: CAINTGTGKSGNTIYF. The CDR3 nucleotides are TGTGCCATCAATACCGGGACAGGGAAGTCTGGAAACACCATATATTTT.

This chain links TRBV7-8 with TRBJ1-5; D call uncertain. CDR3 length: 14 residues. The V gene lost 5 bases and the J gene lost 2 bases, with 10 bases spanning the gap. The germline CDR1 and CDR2 sequences are SGHVS and FQNEAQ. In nucleotides, the CDR3 is TGTGCCAGCAGCCTTGACGGACGCAATCAGCCCCAGCATTTT. Translation: CASSLDGRNQPQHF.

This clonotype was seen repeatedly, ten times or more. This chain's CDR3 is CASSSRGGTDTEAFF. CDR3 in DNA: TGCGCCAGCAGCTCCCGCGGGGGAACCGACACTGAAGCTTTCTTT. The chain combines TRBV5-1 with TRBJ1-1; weak D call: TRBD1 (5 bases). Germline V gives CDR1 SGHRS, CDR2 YFSETQ. The CDR3 is 15 amino acids. Between the trimmed V and J ends, which lost 3 bases and 3 bases, there was a span of 15 bases.

Details on this clonotype: The junction does not match germline at one end; this may be a read error. The rearrangement uses TRBV6-2 or TRBV6-3 and TRBJ1-1, with TRBD1 as a possible D gene (5 bases). CDR1 MNHEY and CDR2 SVGEGT come from the germline V gene. The CDR3 sequence is 12 residues long. CDR3 DNA: TGTGCCAGCAGTTGGGAGGGGATGGTGACTTCCTTT. Amino acids: CASSWEGMVTSF.

The chain carries TRBV5-1 and TRBJ2-3; D is ambiguous. The CDR3 sequence is 14 residues long. The germline V gene encodes CDR1 SGHRS and CDR2 YFSETQ. Deletions cut 4 bases from V and 1 base from J, with 10 bases between. The CDR3: CASSQSYGTDTQYF. CDR3 DNA sequence: TGCGCCAGCAGCCAAAGTTACGGCACAGATACGCAGTATTTT.

The chain combines TRBV30 with TRBJ2-1; 7 nucleotides align to TRBD2. Germline loops: CDR1 GTSNPN, CDR2 SVGIG (reference sequence). The CDR3 extends over 13 amino acids. After removal of 6 bases from V and 9 bases from J, the junction contained 11 bases not matched to a gene. DNA of the CDR3: TGTGCCTGTGTCGGTGAGACTAGCAGTGAGCAGTTCTTC. Its protein is CACVGETSSEQFF.

In this sample, this clonotype turned up a few times. This chain links TRBV12-5 with TRBJ2-5; D gene unclear. CDR1 LGHNT and CDR2 FRNRAP come from the germline V gene. This CDR3 comprises 15 residues. V was shortened by 2 bases and J by 2 bases, with 12 bases between the two germline ends. Here the CDR3 DNA reads TGTGCTAGTGGTTTGCAACGAGCGACACAAGAGACCCAGTACTTC. Translated, it gives CASGLQRATQETQYF.

This clonotype was seen ten or more times. The chain couples TRBV6-6 to TRBJ2-3; 9 bases line up with TRBD1. The CDR3 length is 15 residues. V was pared by 5 bases and J by 2 bases, with 5 bases of the junction left unmatched. CDR1 is MNHNY and CDR2 is SVGAGI in the germline V gene (reference sequence). The CDR3 bases are TGTGCCAGCAGTAAGGGACAGGGCTACACAGATACGCAGTATTTT. Amino acid sequence: CASSKGQGYTDTQYF.